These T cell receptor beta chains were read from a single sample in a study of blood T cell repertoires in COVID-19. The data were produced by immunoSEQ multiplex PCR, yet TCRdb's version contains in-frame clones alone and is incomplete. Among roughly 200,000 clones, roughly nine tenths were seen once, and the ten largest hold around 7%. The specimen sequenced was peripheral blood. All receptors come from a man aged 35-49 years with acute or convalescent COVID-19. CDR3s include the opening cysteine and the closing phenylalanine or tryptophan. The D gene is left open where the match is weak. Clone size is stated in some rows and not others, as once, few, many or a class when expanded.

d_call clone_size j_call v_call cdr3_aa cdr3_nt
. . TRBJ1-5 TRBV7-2 CASSPRPGFGHNQPQHF TGTGCCAGCAGCCCCCGGCCAGGGTTTGGCCACAATCAGCCCCAGCATTTT
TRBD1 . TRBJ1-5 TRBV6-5 CASRGQGIGNQPQHF TGTGCCAGCAGAGGACAGGGGATAGGGAATCAGCCCCAGCATTTT
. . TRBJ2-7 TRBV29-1 CSVCGRDSYEQYF TGCAGCGTTTGTGGCAGGGACTCCTACGAGCAGTACTTC
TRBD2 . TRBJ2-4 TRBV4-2 CASSQDGAGGKDIQYF TGTGCCAGCAGCCAAGATGGTGCGGGGGGGAAGGACATTCAGTACTTC
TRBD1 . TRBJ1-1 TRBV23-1 CASSLRTGGITWMNTEAFF TGCGCCAGCAGTCTCCGGACAGGAGGGATCACATGGATGAACACTGAAGCTTTCTTT
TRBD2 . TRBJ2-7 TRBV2 CASRPGLVHHEQYF TGTGCCAGCAGGCCTGGACTAGTTCACCACGAGCAGTACTTC
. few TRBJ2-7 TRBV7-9 CASSLEVPGQYF TGTGCCAGCAGCTTAGAGGTCCCGGGGCAGTACTTC
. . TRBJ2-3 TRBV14 CASSQREVDRDTQYF TGTGCCAGCAGCCAAAGGGAGGTAGACCGAGATACGCAGTATTTT
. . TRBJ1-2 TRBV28 CASSLTLMGGGLYGYTF TGTGCCAGCAGTTTAACCCTGATGGGGGGGGGCCTCTATGGCTACACCTTC
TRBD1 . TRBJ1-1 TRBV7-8 CASSLGRGLFTEAFF TGTGCCAGCAGCTTGGGCAGGGGGCTGTTCACTGAAGCTTTCTTT
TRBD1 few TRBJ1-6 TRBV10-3 CASGGQGYNSPLHF TGTGCCAGTGGGGGACAGGGCTATAATTCACCCCTCCACTTT
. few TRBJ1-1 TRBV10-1 CASSEEAGIVEAFF TGCGCCAGCAGTGAAGAGGCGGGGATCGTTGAAGCTTTCTTT
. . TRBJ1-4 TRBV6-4 CASSPGHGRGEKLFF TGTGCCAGCAGCCCTGGACACGGGCGGGGTGAAAAACTGTTTTTT
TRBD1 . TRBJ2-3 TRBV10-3 CAISEPGTGGADTQYF TGTGCCATCAGTGAGCCCGGGACAGGGGGCGCAGATACGCAGTATTTT